This T cell receptor (beta chain) was captured in a study of control samples from healthy donors and cancer patients. Per germline, CDR1 MNHEY and CDR2 SMNVEV (reference sequence). The ends were cut back, 2 bases at V and 1 base at J, with 6 bases in the middle. The CDR3 length is 13 residues. With respect to this clone: The sample contains more than one DNA sequence encoding this CDR3.

Libraries were prepared by immunoSEQ multiplex PCR; TCRdb keeps only in-frame clonotypes and omits some of them. This repertoire shows roughly 370,000 clones, around nine tenths found once; its top ten account for 5.5% to 8%. The sequenced material came from PBMCs. This TCR was recovered from a man in his forties with head and neck cancer. V is TRBV27 and J is TRBJ2-7; tentatively, D is TRBD2 (6 bases). Here the CDR3 DNA reads TGTGCCAGCAGTTTAGGGACTTCCTACGAGCAGTACTTC. Translated, it gives CASSLGTSYEQYF.